Each of the 32 T cell receptor beta chains below was sequenced from the same sample in a study of T cells of healthy individuals. TCRdb analysed the 5' RACE reads with MiXCR anew, one entry per CDR3 protein. The data contain tens of thousands of distinct CDR3 sequences, 14% to 15% of them singletons. These receptors came from a human donor in good health.

In its sample, this clonotype was seen a few times. V and J are TRBV20-1 and TRBJ2-3; possibly TRBD1 for D (5 bases). Germline CDR1 is DFQATT and CDR2 is SNEGSKA (reference sequence). Between the trimmed V and J ends, which lost 0 bases and 8 bases, there was a span of 15 bases. There are 14 residues in the CDR3. CDR3 amino acids: CSAREFSWGGTQYF. The CDR3, as DNA: TGCAGTGCTAGAGAGTTCTCCTGGGGCGGTACGCAGTATTTT.

The J gene is TRBJ2-1, the V gene TRBV4-3; maybe TRBD2 (5 bases). This CDR3 region has 17 residues. The germline V gene encodes CDR1 LGHNA and CDR2 YSLEER. Trimming took 0 bases from V and 4 from J, leaving 16 bases between them. CDR3: CASSQDPPPEGYNEQFF. CDR3 nucleotides: TGCGCCAGCAGCCAAGACCCTCCTCCAGAGGGTTACAATGAGCAGTTCTTC.

There are many counts of this clonotype. The J gene is TRBJ1-1, the V gene TRBV2, with D unclear. The germline V gene has CDR1 SNHLY and CDR2 FYNNEI. This CDR3 spans 15 amino acids. V shed 4 bases and J shed 0 bases, with 12 bases lying between them. CDR3 region: CASSVQGLMNTEAFF. CDR3 sequence (DNA): TGTGCCAGCAGTGTACAAGGGTTAATGAACACTGAAGCTTTCTTT.

The chain employs TRBV7-9 and TRBJ2-3; D is unresolved. Trimming stripped 0 bases from V and 2 bases from J, with 9 bases between. The CDR3 consists of 15 residues. CDR1 is SEHNR and CDR2 is FQNEAQ in the germline V gene (reference sequence). The CDR3 bases are TGTGCCAGCAGCTTAGCAGGGATTAACACAGATACGCAGTATTTT. This translates into CASSLAGINTDTQYF.

This clonotype was recorded many times. The chain links TRBV20-1 to TRBJ1-1, with 8 bases lining up with TRBD1. V lost 6 bases and J lost 6; bases outside the gene matches: 9. Germline loops: CDR1 DFQATT, CDR2 SNEGSKA (reference sequence). CDR3 length: 13 residues. The CDR3 nucleotides read TGCAGTGCGGCAACAGGGGGTTTTCCTGAAGCTTTCTTT. Protein product: CSAATGGFPEAFF.

With respect to this clonotype: The junction departs from germline at one end; a sequencing error may be responsible. This chain links TRBV19 with TRBJ1-2; D is undetermined. The germline V gene has CDR1 LNHDA and CDR2 SQIVND (reference sequence). The CDR3 is 15 residues long. The CDR3 here is CASSIDGGTNYGYNF. Here the CDR3 DNA reads TGTGCCAGTAGTATAGACGGCGGAACTAACTATGGCTACAACTTC.

The chain couples TRBV6-6 to TRBJ1-5; D not resolved. CDR3 length: 14 residues. The V end lost 2 bases, the J end lost 3 bases, and 8 bases lay between the germline ends. The germline gives CDR1 MNHNY, CDR2 SVGAGI (reference sequence). The DNA of the CDR3 is TGTGCCAGCAGTTACGAAAGTTACAATCAGCCCCAGCATTTT. This translates into CASSYESYNQPQHF.

V usage is TRBV2 and J usage is TRBJ1-6; 10 bases line up with TRBD1. Germline trimming cut 6 bases from V and 10 bases from J; bases unmatched to any gene: 9. CDR1 SNHLY and CDR2 FYNNEI come from the germline V gene. This CDR3 has 15 residues. This CDR3 reads CASRKATGGYSPLHF. CDR3 DNA: TGTGCCAGCAGGAAAGCGACAGGGGGCTACTCACCCCTCCACTTT.

This clonotype was recorded a few times. V and J are TRBV7-2 and TRBJ2-1; 11 nucleotides line up with TRBD2. Trimming at V came to 5 bases and at J to 15 bases, leaving 9 bases not matched to a gene. CDR1 is SGHTA and CDR2 is FQGNSA in the germline V gene. This CDR3 is built from 13 residues. The CDR3 DNA reads TGTGCCAGCAGCCCAGTGCTAGCGGGAGGCCCGTTCTTC. Its protein product is CASSPVLAGGPFF.

In its sample, this clonotype was seen many times. Here the CDR3 DNA reads TGCAGTGCTAGAGGTTGGGCTAGCGGGAGGTCGCGGAATGAGCAGTTCTTC. Protein: CSARGWASGRSRNEQFF. The V call is TRBV20-1, the J call TRBJ2-1, with 11 bases identical to TRBD2. The trim removed 1 base at V and 7 bases at J, leaving 12 bases unmatched. The germline V gene has CDR1 DFQATT and CDR2 SNEGSKA (reference sequence). The CDR3 length is 17 residues.

This sequence joins TRBV12-1 and TRBJ2-1. TRBV12-1 is a pseudogene segment. The CDR3 loop spans 12 amino acids. The CDR3 is CASPNSANEQFF. In DNA form, the CDR3 reads TGTGCCAGCCCTAACAGTGCGAATGAGCAGTTCTTC.

In this sample, this clonotype turned up many times. The chain couples TRBV20-1 to TRBJ2-4; D is possibly TRBD2 (6 bases). The V gene lost 0 bases and the J gene lost 0 bases, with 12 bases spanning the gap. Per the germline V gene, CDR1 is DFQATT and CDR2 is SNEGSKA (reference sequence). The CDR3 loop spans 16 amino acids. As DNA, the CDR3 is TGCAGTGCTAGAGAATGGGACTTAATAGCCAAAAACATTCAGTACTTC. Translation gives CSAREWDLIAKNIQYF.

This clonotype was counted only a few times. This sequence joins TRBV6-6 and TRBJ1-2; no reliable D call. Germline-derived CDR1 and CDR2 are MNHNY and SVGAGI (reference sequence). This CDR3 has 11 residues. Trimming pared 6 bases from V and 4 bases from J, leaving 6 bases between. The CDR3 loop reads CASSWPYGYTF. The CDR3 DNA reads TGTGCCAGCAGCTGGCCCTATGGCTACACCTTC.

This chain links TRBV3-1 with TRBJ2-1; 8 bases fit TRBD1. The V gene end was trimmed by 4 bases and the J gene end by 0 bases; junction bases not matched to a gene: 8. This CDR3 contains 17 residues. Germline V lookup: CDR1 LGHDT, CDR2 YNNKEL (reference sequence). The CDR3 DNA is TGTGCCAGCAGCCGGAACCAGGGGGCTAGCTCCTACAATGAGCAGTTCTTC. As protein: CASSRNQGASSYNEQFF.

The rearrangement links TRBV6-6 to TRBJ1-2; TRBD1 matches at 8 bases. The V and J ends lost 0 bases and 8 bases, in that order; junction bases with no gene match: 8. The CDR3 spans 15 residues. Germline V CDR1 and CDR2: MNHNY, SVGAGI (reference sequence). The CDR3 DNA sequence: TGTGCCAGCAGTTACTCGGGACAGGACTTGAAGGGCTACACCTTC. This gives the protein CASSYSGQDLKGYTF.

The rearrangement joins TRBV4-1 to TRBJ2-7, with D unclear. Trimming removed 8 bases from V and 11 bases from J, with 22 bases in between. Germline values: CDR1 MGHRA, CDR2 YSYEKL. This CDR3 comprises 13 residues. CDR3 in DNA: TGCGCCAGCGCTTTAGATGTGGGCGGTGACGAGTACTTC. This translates into CASALDVGGDEYF.

The rearrangement links TRBV6-2 or TRBV6-3 to TRBJ2-1; D is uncertain. V was clipped by 2 bases and J by 7 bases, with 3 bases between them. CDR1 is MNHEY and CDR2 is SVGEGT in the germline V gene. This CDR3 region has 11 residues. CDR3 residues: CASSYENEQFF. CDR3 in DNA: TGTGCCAGCAGTTACGAAAATGAGCAGTTCTTC.

This clonotype came up many times. V gene TRBV10-3 combines with J gene TRBJ1-3; no reliable D call. Trimming stripped 0 bases from V and 0 bases from J, with 6 bases between. The CDR3 totals 15 residues. From germline, CDR1 is ENHRY and CDR2 SYGVKD. The CDR3 nucleotides are TGTGCCATCAGTGAGTCGGGCAGCTCTGGAAACACCATATATTTT. This translates into CAISESGSSGNTIYF.

Of note for this clonotype: A clone one base away is much larger, so this may be a read error. The chain uses TRBV4-1 and TRBJ1-4; D is unclear. This CDR3 is 15 amino acids long. The V gene's germline CDR1 is MGHRA and CDR2 YSYEKL. CDR3 DNA sequence: TGCGTCAGCACGGGAGGGTACCAAGCAGGTGAAAAACTGTTTTTT. This codes for CVSTGGYQAGEKLFF.

This clonotype was seen only a few times. This chain joins TRBV29-1 and TRBJ2-1; the D gene is possibly TRBD1 (6 bases). The germline V and J ends were trimmed by 6 bases and 7 bases, with 13 bases remaining between them. Germline values: CDR1 SQVTM, CDR2 ANQGSEA. The CDR3 is 12 amino acids. This CDR3 is CSVVYRVNEQFF. For the CDR3, the DNA is TGCAGCGTGGTGTACAGGGTAAATGAGCAGTTCTTC.

The rearrangement uses TRBV9 and TRBJ2-3; 11 bases map to TRBD2. The CDR3 spans 15 residues. V was pared by 5 bases and J by 5 bases, with 7 bases of the junction left unmatched. The germline gives CDR1 SGDLS, CDR2 YYNGEE. In nucleotides, the CDR3 is TGTGCCAGCAGTCTTTCTAGCGGGAGGTTAGATACGCAGTATTTT. Translation gives CASSLSSGRLDTQYF.

This clonotype showed up just a few times. V gene TRBV29-1 combines with J gene TRBJ2-5; D uncertain. Germline CDR1 SQVTM, CDR2 ANQGSEA. The CDR3 is made up of 17 amino acids. The ends were cut back, 1 base at V and 1 base at J, with 19 bases in the middle. Written as DNA, the CDR3 is TGCAGCGTTGAAGGCCCTGGAATTGCGGAACTCCAAGAGACCCAGTACTTC. It specifies CSVEGPGIAELQETQYF.

This clonotype was seen ten or more times. This rearrangement joins TRBV12-3 or TRBV12-4 to TRBJ2-1; the match to TRBD1 covers 7 bases. V trimming: 5 bases; J trimming: 0 bases; junction bases outside the gene matches: 4. The CDR3 consists of 15 residues. The CDR3 loop reads CASSRRQGSYNEQFF. The CDR3 DNA sequence: TGTGCCAGCAGTCGAAGACAGGGCTCCTACAATGAGCAGTTCTTC.

This clonotype was counted ten times or more. This rearrangement joins TRBV3-1 to TRBJ1-2; D is possibly TRBD1 (6 bases). The CDR3 spans 13 residues. Germline V gene lookup returns CDR1 LGHDT and CDR2 YNNKEL (reference sequence). The germline V and J ends were trimmed by 0 bases and 6 bases, with 8 bases remaining between them. The CDR3 spells CASSQDRGHGYTF. In DNA, the CDR3 is TGTGCCAGCAGCCAAGACAGGGGCCATGGCTACACCTTC. The full variable domain, completed using reference TRBV3-1 and TRBJ1-2, is DTAVSQTPKYLVTQMGNDKSIKCEQNLGHDTMYWYKQDSKKFLKIMFSYNNKELIINETVPNRFSPKSPDKAHLNLHINSLELGDSAVYFCASSQDRGHGYTFGSGTRLTVV.

In this sample, this clonotype turned up many times. The chain employs TRBV19 and TRBJ1-1; a weak D match, TRBD1 (5 bases). This CDR3 region has 13 residues. Trimming removed 9 bases at V and 10 bases at J, with 21 bases between. Germline CDR1 LNHDA, CDR2 SQIVND (reference sequence). The CDR3: CASQRDPGRVAFF. CDR3 sequence (DNA): TGTGCCAGCCAGAGGGACCCCGGGCGGGTAGCTTTCTTT.

J is TRBJ2-7 and V is TRBV5-1, with 9 nucleotides matching TRBD2. V lost 4 bases and J lost 4; bases outside the gene matches: 12. The CDR3 loop spans 16 amino acids. Germline V gene lookup returns CDR1 SGHRS and CDR2 YFSETQ. The CDR3 loop reads CASSPGGGTSSYEQYF. The CDR3 DNA sequence: TGCGCCAGCAGCCCGGGAGGGGGGACTAGCTCATACGAGCAGTACTTC.

The sample holds a few counts of this clonotype. The rearrangement joins TRBV5-1 to TRBJ1-2, with 9 bases lining up with TRBD1. This CDR3 contains 15 residues. CDR1 is SGHRS and CDR2 is YFSETQ in the germline V gene. V trimming: 4 bases; J trimming: 6 bases; junction bases outside the gene matches: 10. CDR3 nucleotides: TGCGCCAGCAGCGTGGTCCCGGACAGGGGTAATGGCTACACCTTC. As protein: CASSVVPDRGNGYTF.

The chain recombines TRBV3-1 with TRBJ1-1; D uncertain. Trimming cost V 5 bases and J 1 base, with 8 bases left between them. From germline, CDR1 is LGHDT and CDR2 YNNKEL (reference sequence). The CDR3 is 13 amino acids. CDR3 sequence: CASSAIRNTEAFF. Here the CDR3 DNA reads TGTGCCAGCAGCGCGATACGGAACACTGAAGCTTTCTTT.

This clonotype was counted many times. This chain joins TRBV7-2 and TRBJ1-3; D gene uncertain. Germline values: CDR1 SGHTA, CDR2 FQGNSA. V shed 3 bases and J shed 1 base, with 7 bases lying between them. The CDR3 length is 14 residues. Here the CDR3 reads CASSLHDSGNTIYF. DNA of the CDR3: TGTGCCAGCAGCTTGCATGATTCTGGAAACACCATATATTTT. The whole variable domain, remainder taken from reference TRBV7-2 and TRBJ1-3, is GAGVSQSPSNKVTEKGKDVELRCDPISGHTALYWYRQSLGQGLEFLIYFQGNSAPDKSGLPSDRFSAERTGGSVSTLTIQRTQQEDSAVYLCASSLHDSGNTIYFGEGSWLTVV.

This clonotype was seen ten or more times. The rearrangement uses TRBV3-1 and TRBJ1-1; TRBD1 is a possible D gene (5 bases). The ends were cut back, 5 bases at V and 1 base at J, with 11 bases in the middle. The V gene's germline CDR1 is LGHDT and CDR2 YNNKEL (reference sequence). This CDR3 is built from 14 residues. The CDR3 sequence is CASSRNTGNTEAFF. In DNA form, the CDR3 reads TGTGCCAGCAGCAGAAACACAGGGAACACTGAAGCTTTCTTT.

The V call is TRBV7-9, the J call TRBJ2-7; D might be TRBD2 (6 bases). Trimming took off 2 bases at V and 0 bases at J, with 8 bases between the two ends. Germline lookup yields CDR1 SEHNR and CDR2 FQNEAQ (reference sequence). This CDR3 is 14 amino acids long. CDR3 loop: CASSLMTSSYEQYF. In DNA, the CDR3 is TGTGCCAGCAGCTTAATGACTAGCTCCTACGAGCAGTACTTC.

This clonotype was seen at least ten times. V is TRBV24-1 and J is TRBJ2-7; unclear D gene. The CDR3 covers 14 residues. In germline, CDR1 is KGHDR, CDR2 SFDVKD. Trimming stripped 0 bases from V and 2 bases from J, with 7 bases between. The CDR3 protein is CATSDLNSPYEQYF. For the CDR3, the DNA is TGTGCCACCAGTGATTTGAACTCCCCCTACGAGCAGTACTTC.